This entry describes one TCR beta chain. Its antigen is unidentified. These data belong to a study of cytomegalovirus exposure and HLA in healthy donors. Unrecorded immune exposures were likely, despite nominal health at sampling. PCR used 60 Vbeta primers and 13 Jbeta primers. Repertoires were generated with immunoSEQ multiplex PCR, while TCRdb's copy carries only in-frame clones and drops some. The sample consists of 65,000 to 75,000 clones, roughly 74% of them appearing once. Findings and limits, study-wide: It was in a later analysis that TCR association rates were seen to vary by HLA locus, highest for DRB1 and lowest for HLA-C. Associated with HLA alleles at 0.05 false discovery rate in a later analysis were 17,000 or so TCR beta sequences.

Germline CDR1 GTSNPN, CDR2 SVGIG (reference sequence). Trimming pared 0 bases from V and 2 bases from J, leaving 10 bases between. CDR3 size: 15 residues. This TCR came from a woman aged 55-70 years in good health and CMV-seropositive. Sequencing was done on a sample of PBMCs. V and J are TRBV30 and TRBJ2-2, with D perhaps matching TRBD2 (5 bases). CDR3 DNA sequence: TGTGCCTGGAGTGTACTCTCTAGCAACACCGGGGAGCTGTTTTTT. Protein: CAWSVLSSNTGELFF.